This T cell receptor (beta chain) was sequenced in a study of metastatic and nonmetastatic thyroid tumors. Across the whole study: Malignant and benign thyroid patients had repertoires compared in peripheral blood and tumor or nodule tissue.

Ahead of thyroid surgery, no patient had received treatment of any kind. TCRdb re-analyzed the PCR reads using MiXCR. The sample yields about 15,000 clones, less than 4% seen once. This clone was counted only a few times. The TCR comes from a female donor with papillary thyroid cancer or a benign thyroid nodule (not recorded which). Some clones in this sample may be carry-over from other donors' samples. Material: tumor tissue.

The CDR3: CSARDPGNQPQHF. CDR3 coding DNA: TGCAGTGCTCGTGACCCGGGAAATCAGCCCCAGCATTTT. V usage is TRBV20-1 and J usage is TRBJ1-5; D is unresolved. The CDR3 runs 13 residues. Germline CDR1 DFQATT, CDR2 SNEGSKA (reference sequence). V was trimmed by 5 bases and J by 4 bases, leaving 12 bases between them.